The 17 T cell receptor beta chains reported below all come from one sample, sequenced in a study of spatial heterogeneity in lung cancer. TCRdb analysed the 5' RACE reads with MiXCR anew, one entry per CDR3 protein. The sample lists roughly 70,000 distinct CDR3 sequences; around 9.3% were seen once. Specified time point: blood at routine non-recurrence follow-up after resection. The sample in question was PBMCs, obtained at follow-up. These TCRs come from a female donor with early-stage non-small cell lung cancer.

This clonotype has a count of ten or more. The chain joins TRBV19 to TRBJ2-3, with a tentative D call TRBD2 (6 bases). The length of the CDR3 is 15 residues. V lost 4 bases and J lost 1, with 12 bases in between. From germline, CDR1 is LNHDA and CDR2 SQIVND (reference sequence). CDR3 in amino acids: CASSSGASGTDTQYF. Written as DNA, the CDR3 is TGTGCCAGTAGTAGTGGGGCTAGCGGCACAGATACGCAGTATTTT.

Points on this clonotype: At one boundary the junction diverges from the germline segment, which might be a read error. The chain combines TRBV19 with TRBJ2-7; no clear D gene. The CDR3 runs 14 residues. The germline gives CDR1 LNHDA, CDR2 SQIVND (reference sequence). The CDR3 here is CAISTVVNSYEQYF. In nucleotides, the CDR3 is TGTGCCATTAGTACTGTAGTCAACTCCTACGAGCAGTACTTC. The full variable domain, in which reference TRBV19 and TRBJ2-7 provide the parts outside the CDR3, is DGGITQSPKYLFRKEGQNVTLSCEQNLNHDAMYWYRQDPGQGLRLIYYSQIVNDFQKGDIAEGYSVSREKKESFPLTVTSAQKNPTAFYLCAISTVVNSYEQYFGPGTRLTVT.

This clonotype was seen repeatedly, ten times or more. This chain links TRBV20-1 with TRBJ2-3; D is possibly TRBD2 (6 bases). CDR1 and CDR2 (germline): DFQATT, SNEGSKA (reference sequence). The CDR3 totals 14 residues. The ends were cut back, 5 bases at V and 2 bases at J, with 14 bases in the middle. CDR3 protein: CSAGPRLDTDTQYF. CDR3 DNA sequence: TGCAGTGCTGGTCCGAGACTAGACACAGATACGCAGTATTTT.

This clonotype was seen repeatedly, ten times or more. This sequence joins TRBV28 and TRBJ1-4; D might be TRBD1 (5 bases). The CDR3 consists of 11 residues. The V gene's germline CDR1 is MDHEN and CDR2 SYDVKM. Trimming shortened V by 7 bases and J by 8 bases, and 8 bases separated the two germline ends. CDR3 sequence (DNA): TGTGCCAGCAAGGACACCGAAAAACTGTTTTTT. It codes for CASKDTEKLFF.

This chain uses TRBV2 with TRBJ2-3, with TRBD2 matching over 10 bases. Germline CDR1 is SNHLY and CDR2 is FYNNEI. The ends lost 5 bases at V and 4 bases at J; junction bases unmatched: 9. CDR3 length: 16 amino acids. The CDR3 region has the DNA TGTGCCAGCAGTCTTACTAGCGGGAAGGGGGCAGATACGCAGTATTTT. This codes for CASSLTSGKGADTQYF. The full variable domain, completed using reference TRBV2 and TRBJ2-3, is EPEVTQTPSHQVTQMGQEVILRCVPISNHLYFYWYRQILGQKVEFLVSFYNNEISEKSEIFDDQFSVERPDGSNFTLKIRSTKLEDSAMYFCASSLTSGKGADTQYFGPGTRLTVL.

There are many counts of this clonotype. V is TRBV11-3 and J is TRBJ2-1; no clear D gene. Germline CDR1 reads SGHNT; CDR2 reads YENEEA. The CDR3 length is 13 residues. The V end lost 5 bases, the J end lost 1 base, and 6 bases lay between the germline ends. CDR3 nucleotide sequence: TGTGCCAGCAGCCGACGGTCCTACAATGAGCAGTTCTTC. It yields the protein CASSRRSYNEQFF.

With respect to this clonotype: This may come from a read error, since a much larger clone is one base off. The J gene is TRBJ2-3, the V gene TRBV5-1; D is unresolved. The CDR3 length is 12 residues. Germline-derived CDR1 and CDR2 are SGHRS and YFSETQ. The CDR3 DNA follows: TGCGCCAGCAGCTTGATAAAAGATACGCGGTATTTT. As protein: CASSLIKDTRYF.

This clonotype was seen ten or more times. CDR3 coding DNA: TGTGCCAGCAGCTTAGGGCCGGGAGCGTCTTACAATGAGCAGTTCTTC. It yields the protein CASSLGPGASYNEQFF. V is TRBV7-2 and J is TRBJ2-1, with a weak D call TRBD2 (6 bases). Germline V gene data show CDR1 as SGHTA and CDR2 as FQGNSA. V was cut by 1 base and J by 4 bases, with 14 bases left in between. The CDR3 contains 16 residues.

This clonotype was seen only a few times. This chain uses TRBV5-1 with TRBJ2-7; D perhaps matches TRBD2 (6 bases). This CDR3 is 13 amino acids long. Germline V gene sequence: CDR1 SGHRS, CDR2 YFSETQ. Trimming stripped 0 bases from V and 7 bases from J, with 11 bases between. The CDR3 region is CASSLVSGGEQYF. For the CDR3, the DNA is TGCGCCAGCAGCTTGGTGTCCGGGGGTGAGCAGTACTTC.

Ten or more counts support this clonotype. This chain connects TRBV4-1 to TRBJ2-7; the D is unclear. This CDR3 has 14 amino acids. Germline V gene sequence: CDR1 MGHRA, CDR2 YSYEKL. The germline V and J ends were trimmed by 3 bases and 0 bases, with 9 bases remaining between them. The CDR3 DNA reads as TGCGCCAGCAGCCAGGTCCAGAGCTCCTACGAGCAGTACTTC. Translated, it gives CASSQVQSSYEQYF.

This clonotype was picked up a small number of times. This sequence joins TRBV27 and TRBJ1-5; no firm D call. The CDR3 has 15 residues. Trimming shortened V by 4 bases and J by 0 bases, and 10 bases separated the two germline ends. CDR1 and CDR2 from the germline V gene are MNHEY and SMNVEV (reference sequence). The CDR3 reads CASSSSDGSNQPQHF. The CDR3 bases are TGTGCCAGCAGTTCCTCCGACGGTAGCAATCAGCCCCAGCATTTT.

This clonotype was counted a few times. V and J are TRBV6-5 and TRBJ2-5; TRBD2 agrees at 9 bases. Germline CDR1 MNHEY, CDR2 SVGAGI. The CDR3 totals 16 residues. With 0 bases clipped from V and 5 bases from J, the junction kept 7 bases outside the gene matches. CDR3 residues: CASSYSSSSGMETQYF. CDR3 DNA sequence: TGTGCCAGCAGTTACTCGAGTTCTAGCGGGATGGAGACCCAGTACTTC.

As concerns this clonotype: Its ends do not fully match the called genes, so a read error is possible. The chain uses TRBV19 and TRBJ2-5, with a tentative D call TRBD1 (7 bases). The CDR3 is made up of 14 amino acids. The germline V gene has CDR1 LNHDA and CDR2 SQIVND (reference sequence). CDR3: CASKPQGGQETRYF. Here the CDR3 DNA reads TGTGCCAGTAAACCCCAGGGGGGCCAAGAGACCCGGTACTTC.

This chain connects TRBV7-8 to TRBJ2-1, with 10 positions matching TRBD2. CDR3 size: 15 residues. The trim removed 3 bases at V and 9 bases at J, leaving 8 bases unmatched. Germline loops: CDR1 SGHVS, CDR2 FQNEAQ. DNA of the CDR3: TGTGCCAGCAGCTTCGGACTAGCGGAGTTCGGTGAGCAGTTCTTC. Protein: CASSFGLAEFGEQFF.

This clonotype was recorded once. The rearrangement uses TRBV10-2 and TRBJ2-5; TRBD2 matches 11 bases. This CDR3 comprises 18 residues. The trim removed 3 bases at V and 5 bases at J, leaving 14 bases unmatched. Germline V gene data show CDR1 as WSHSY and CDR2 as SAAADI. DNA of the CDR3: TGCGCCAGCAGTGAAGGTAGCGGGAGGGTCGAGGGTCTTGAGACCCAGTACTTC. Residues: CASSEGSGRVEGLETQYF.

This clonotype was detected a few times. The genes are TRBV7-9 and TRBJ2-1; no clear D gene. V was pared by 5 bases and J by 7 bases, with 12 bases between. The CDR3 totals 13 residues. Germline CDR1 and CDR2: SEHNR and FQNEAQ (reference sequence). The CDR3 DNA is TGTGCCAGCAGCCCTACATTGGGTAATGAGCAGTTCTTC. Translated, it gives CASSPTLGNEQFF. Full variable domain (rest looked up from reference TRBV7-9 and TRBJ2-1): DTGVSQNPRHKITKRGQNVTFRCDPISEHNRLYWYRQTLGQGPEFLTYFQNEAQLEKSRLLSDRFSAERPKGSFSTLEIQRTEQGDSAMYLCASSPTLGNEQFFGPGTRLTVL.

The genes are TRBV11-2 and TRBJ1-2; D is uncertain. Trimming cost V 4 bases and J 2 bases, with 11 bases left between them. The CDR3 has 14 amino acids. Germline CDR1 is SGHAT and CDR2 is FQNNGV. The CDR3 DNA is TGTGCCAGCAGCTCACAGACTACCAACTATGGCTACACCTTC. Translation: CASSSQTTNYGYTF.